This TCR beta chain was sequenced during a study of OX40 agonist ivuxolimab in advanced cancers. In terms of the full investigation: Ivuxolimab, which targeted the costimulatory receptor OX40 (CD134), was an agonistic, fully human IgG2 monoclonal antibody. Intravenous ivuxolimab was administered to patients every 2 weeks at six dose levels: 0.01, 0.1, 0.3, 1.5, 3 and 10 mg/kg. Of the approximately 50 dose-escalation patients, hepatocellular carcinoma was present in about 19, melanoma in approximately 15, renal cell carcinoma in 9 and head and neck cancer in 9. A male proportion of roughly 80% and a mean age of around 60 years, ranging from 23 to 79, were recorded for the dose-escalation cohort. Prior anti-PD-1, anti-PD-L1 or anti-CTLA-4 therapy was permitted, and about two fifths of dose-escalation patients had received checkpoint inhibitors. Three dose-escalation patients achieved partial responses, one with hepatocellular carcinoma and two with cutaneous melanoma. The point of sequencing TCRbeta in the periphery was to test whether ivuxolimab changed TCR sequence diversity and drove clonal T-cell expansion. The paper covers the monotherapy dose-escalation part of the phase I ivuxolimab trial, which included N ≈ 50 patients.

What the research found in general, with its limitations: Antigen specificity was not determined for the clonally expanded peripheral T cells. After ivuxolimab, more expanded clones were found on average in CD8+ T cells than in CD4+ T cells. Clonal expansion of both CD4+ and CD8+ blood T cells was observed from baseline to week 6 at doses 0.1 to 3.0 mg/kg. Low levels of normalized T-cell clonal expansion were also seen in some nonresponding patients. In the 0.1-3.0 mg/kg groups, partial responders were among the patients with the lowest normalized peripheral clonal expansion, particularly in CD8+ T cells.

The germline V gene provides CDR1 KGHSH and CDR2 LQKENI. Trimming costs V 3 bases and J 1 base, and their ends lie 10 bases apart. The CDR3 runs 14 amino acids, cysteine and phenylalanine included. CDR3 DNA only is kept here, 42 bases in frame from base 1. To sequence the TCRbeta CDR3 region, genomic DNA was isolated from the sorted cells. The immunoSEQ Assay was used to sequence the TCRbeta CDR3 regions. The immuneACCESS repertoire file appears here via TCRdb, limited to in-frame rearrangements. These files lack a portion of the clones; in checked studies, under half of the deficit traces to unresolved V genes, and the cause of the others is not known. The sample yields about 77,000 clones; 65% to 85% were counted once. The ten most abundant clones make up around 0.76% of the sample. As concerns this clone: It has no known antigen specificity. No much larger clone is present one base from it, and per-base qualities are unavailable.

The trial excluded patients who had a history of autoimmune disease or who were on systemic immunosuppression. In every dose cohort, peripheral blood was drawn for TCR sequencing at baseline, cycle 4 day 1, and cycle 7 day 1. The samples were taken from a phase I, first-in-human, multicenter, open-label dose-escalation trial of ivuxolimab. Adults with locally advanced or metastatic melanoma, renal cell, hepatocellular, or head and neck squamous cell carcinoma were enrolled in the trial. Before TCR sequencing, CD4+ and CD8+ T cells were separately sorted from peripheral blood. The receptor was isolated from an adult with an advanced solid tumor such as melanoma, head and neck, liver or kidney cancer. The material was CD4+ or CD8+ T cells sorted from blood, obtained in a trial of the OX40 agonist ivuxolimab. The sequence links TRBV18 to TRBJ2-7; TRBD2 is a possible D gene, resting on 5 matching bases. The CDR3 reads CASSPPRGSYEQYF. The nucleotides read TGTGCCAGCTCACCCCCAAGAGGGTCCTACGAGCAGTACTTC.